Listed below are T cell receptor beta chains from one sample, sequenced in a study of blood T cell repertoires in COVID-19. Measured with immunoSEQ multiplex PCR; TCRdb has only the in-frame clones, and not every one. This sample yields about 140,000 clones, of which less than 80% are seen a single time; approximately 4.5% belongs to the top ten. The material sequenced was peripheral blood. Receptor source: a woman older than 75 with active or convalescent COVID-19. CDR3s include the opening cysteine and the closing phenylalanine or tryptophan. The order of the fields is CDR3 length, V gene, D gene, clone size, J gene, CDR3 protein, CDR3 DNA. The D gene is left open where the match is weak. Rows give clone size only sometimes, using once, few, many, or a class for an expanded clone.

len: 12; v_gene: TRBV19; d_gene: .; abundance: once; j_gene: TRBJ1-5; CDR3aa: CASPRFYQPQHF; CDR3nt: TGTGCCAGCCCGAGGTTTTACCAGCCCCAGCATTTT
len: 15; v_gene: TRBV27; d_gene: .; abundance: .; j_gene: TRBJ1-2; CDR3aa: CASSSRTRPGYGYTF; CDR3nt: TGTGCCAGCAGTTCTCGGACACGACCTGGCTATGGCTACACCTTC
len: 15; v_gene: TRBV9; d_gene: TRBD1; abundance: once; j_gene: TRBJ2-3; CDR3aa: CASSVGGTGGATQYF; CDR3nt: TGTGCCAGCAGCGTAGGGGGGACAGGGGGAGCTACGCAGTATTTT
len: 15; v_gene: TRBV5-4; d_gene: TRBD1; abundance: once; j_gene: TRBJ1-4; CDR3aa: CASLDRGRTNEKLFF; CDR3nt: TGTGCCAGCTTAGACAGGGGGCGAACTAATGAAAAACTGTTTTTT
len: 14; v_gene: TRBV5-1; d_gene: .; abundance: .; j_gene: TRBJ2-2; CDR3aa: CASSSTVVGGELFF; CDR3nt: TGCGCCAGCAGCTCAACAGTGGTGGGCGGGGAGCTGTTTTTT
len: 14; v_gene: TRBV9; d_gene: TRBD2; abundance: .; j_gene: TRBJ2-5; CDR3aa: CASSAKAGGKTQYF; CDR3nt: TGTGCCAGCAGCGCTAAGGCGGGGGGGAAGACCCAGTACTTC
len: 14; v_gene: TRBV10-2; d_gene: .; abundance: few; j_gene: TRBJ2-7; CDR3aa: CASSESGTHYEQYF; CDR3nt: TGCGCCAGCAGTGAGTCAGGGACACATTACGAGCAGTACTTC
len: 13; v_gene: TRBV2; d_gene: .; abundance: .; j_gene: TRBJ2-7; CDR3aa: CASTGFSSYEQYF; CDR3nt: TGTGCCAGCACGGGGTTTAGCTCCTACGAGCAGTACTTC
len: 11; v_gene: TRBV20-1; d_gene: .; abundance: few; j_gene: TRBJ2-3; CDR3aa: CSAIPVDTQYF; CDR3nt: TGCAGTGCTATACCGGTAGATACGCAGTATTTT
len: 16; v_gene: TRBV20-1; d_gene: .; abundance: few; j_gene: TRBJ1-2; CDR3aa: CSASLLYSGVLYGYTF; CDR3nt: TGCAGTGCTAGTCTTCTCTATTCGGGAGTTCTCTATGGCTACACCTTC